This T cell receptor (beta chain) was identified in a study of identifying expanded T cells in peripheral blood. The study, taken as a whole, reports: Over two and four weeks, about 15 and 18 clones changed, versus around 1.3 between replicates.

The germline V gene encodes CDR1 MNHEY and CDR2 SVGAGI. The CDR3 totals 15 residues. V lost 6 bases to trimming and J lost 2 bases, with 16 bases between them. Notes on this clone: The antigen is unknown.

No infections or other immune events were documented during collection. Some clones are missing from TCRdb's copy, which holds only in-frame ones; the method was immunoSEQ multiplex PCR. The sample gives roughly 75,000 clones, roughly 90% of which show up once; over 2.5% is in the top ten. The TCR sequence derives from a person aged 18 to 75 in good health. The chain employs TRBV6-5 and TRBJ1-1; perhaps TRBD1 as D (5 bases). Sequences were obtained from blood. In DNA, the CDR3 is TGTGCCAGCAGCCCCACCGGACACTCAAACACTGAAGCTTTCTTT. Protein: CASSPTGHSNTEAFF.